What follows are 9 T cell receptor beta chains derived from one specimen sequenced in a study of blood T cell repertoires in COVID-19 (dated by TCRdb to the early 2020s). Libraries were prepared through the immunoSEQ multiplex PCR assay. TCRdb re-hosts the immuneACCESS table, in-frame sequences only. Its copies lack some clones; in the studies checked, an unresolved V gene accounts for under half of them, and the cause for the rest is not known. The sample records fewer than 400,000 clones, roughly nine tenths of which are singletons. Together, the top ten hold approximately 1.8% of the sample. The source material was peripheral blood. The receptors here all came from a woman in her 30s with COVID-19, enrolled during active disease.

V is TRBV7-2 and J is TRBJ2-3; TRBD1 is a possible D gene (5 bases). The CDR3 runs 17 residues. CDR1 and CDR2 from the germline V gene are SGHTA and FQGNSA. V was clipped by 2 bases and J by 0 bases, with 15 bases between them. CDR3 nucleotide sequence: TGTGCCAGCAGCTTACGCAGGGATTTAGCTAGCACAGATACGCAGTATTTT. Protein sequence: CASSLRRDLASTDTQYF.

The chain carries TRBV2 and TRBJ2-3; a weak D match, TRBD2 (6 bases). Trimming removed 0 bases from V and 0 bases from J, with 10 bases in between. The CDR3 is made up of 16 amino acids. The germline gives CDR1 SNHLY, CDR2 FYNNEI. The CDR3 bases are TGTGCCAGCAGTGAAGCGCGGGGTTCAAGCACAGATACGCAGTATTTT. Protein sequence: CASSEARGSSTDTQYF.

This clone has a single count. CDR3 sequence reads: CASSVDRGGGANVLTF. As DNA, the CDR3 is TGTGCCAGTAGCGTGGACAGGGGTGGAGGGGCCAACGTCCTGACTTTC. The genes are TRBV19 and TRBJ2-6; 9 nucleotides line up with TRBD1. The V and J ends lost 6 bases and 4 bases, in that order; junction bases with no gene match: 7. The CDR3 totals 16 residues. Germline loops: CDR1 LNHDA, CDR2 SQIVND (reference sequence).

The rearrangement joins TRBV18 to TRBJ1-2; 8 positions agree with TRBD1. The germline CDR1 and CDR2 sequences are KGHSH and LQKENI. The CDR3 is 14 residues long. V lost 5 bases, J lost 6 bases, and 8 bases stayed unmatched. The CDR3 bases are TGTGCCAGCTCAAAAAGGACAGGGCAGGATGGCTACACCTTC. Translating it yields CASSKRTGQDGYTF.

The chain has TRBV30 and TRBJ1-3; D may be TRBD1 (6 bases). V lost 3 bases and J lost 0, with 9 bases in between. This CDR3 has 14 residues. Germline values: CDR1 GTSNPN, CDR2 SVGIG (reference sequence). This CDR3 is CAWRLDSSGNTIYF. CDR3 nucleotides: TGTGCCTGGAGATTGGACAGCTCTGGAAACACCATATATTTT.

The gene calls are TRBV19 and TRBJ1-2; 8 bases are a match to TRBD1. This CDR3 contains 16 residues. The junction had 8 bases not matched to a gene; V was cut back by 1 base and J by 4 bases. Germline CDR1 and CDR2: LNHDA and SQIVND (reference sequence). Here the CDR3 reads CASSIGQGADGYGYTF. The CDR3 bases are TGTGCCAGTAGTATAGGGCAGGGGGCAGACGGCTATGGCTACACCTTC.

This rearrangement joins TRBV6-5 to TRBJ1-5; 7 nucleotides line up with TRBD1. The germline V gene encodes CDR1 MNHEY and CDR2 SVGAGI. V gave up 6 bases and J gave up 0 bases; unmatched junction bases: 5. This CDR3 is built from 15 residues. This CDR3 is CASSAGTVSNQPQHF. CDR3 coding DNA: TGTGCCAGCAGCGCCGGGACAGTTAGCAATCAGCCCCAGCATTTT.

V gene TRBV7-9 combines with J gene TRBJ1-1; D is undetermined. The CDR3 runs to 15 residues. CDR1 and CDR2 (germline): SEHNR, FQNEAQ (reference sequence). V was clipped by 0 bases and J by 2 bases, with 10 bases between them. The CDR3 sequence: CASSLAWVTNTEAFF. The CDR3 DNA reads as TGTGCCAGCAGCTTAGCTTGGGTGACAAACACTGAAGCTTTCTTT.

The chain carries TRBV6-5 and TRBJ2-1; D is perhaps TRBD2 (5 bases). Trimming removed 0 bases at V and 4 bases at J, with 7 bases between. Germline lookup yields CDR1 MNHEY and CDR2 SVGAGI. This CDR3 has 14 amino acids. The CDR3 region has the DNA TGTGCCAGCAGTTACTCGGACTCGTACAATGAGCAGTTCTTC. It encodes CASSYSDSYNEQFF.